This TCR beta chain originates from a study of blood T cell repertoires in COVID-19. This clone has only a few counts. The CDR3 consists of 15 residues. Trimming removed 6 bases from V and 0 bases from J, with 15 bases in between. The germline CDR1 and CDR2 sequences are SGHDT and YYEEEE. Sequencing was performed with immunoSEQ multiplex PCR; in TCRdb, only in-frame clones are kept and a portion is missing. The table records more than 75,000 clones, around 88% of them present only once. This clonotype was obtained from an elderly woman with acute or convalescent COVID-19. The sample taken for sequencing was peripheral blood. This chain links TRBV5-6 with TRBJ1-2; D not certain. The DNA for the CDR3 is TGTGCCAGCATTGACACGGGAAAAGCTAACTATGGCTACACCTTC. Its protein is CASIDTGKANYGYTF.